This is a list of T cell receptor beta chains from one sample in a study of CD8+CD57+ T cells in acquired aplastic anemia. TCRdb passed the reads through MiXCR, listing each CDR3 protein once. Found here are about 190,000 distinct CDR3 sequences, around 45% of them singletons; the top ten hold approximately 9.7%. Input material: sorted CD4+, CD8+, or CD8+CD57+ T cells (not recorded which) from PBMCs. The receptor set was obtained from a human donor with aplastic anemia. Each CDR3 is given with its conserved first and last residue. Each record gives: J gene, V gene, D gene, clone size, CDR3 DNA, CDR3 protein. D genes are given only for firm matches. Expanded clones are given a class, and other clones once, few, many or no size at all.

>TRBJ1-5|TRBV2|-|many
TGTGCCAGCAGCCCGTTTGGGGATTCCGATCAGCCCCAGCATTTT
CASSPFGDSDQPQHF
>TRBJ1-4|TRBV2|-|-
TGTGCCAGCAGCGTGGACGGGGAGAAACTGTTTTTT
CASSVDGEKLFF
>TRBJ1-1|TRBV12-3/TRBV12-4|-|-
TGTGCCAGCAGTGACGGGTGGAACACTGAAGCTTTCTTT
CASSDGWNTEAFF
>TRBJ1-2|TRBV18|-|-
TGTGCCAGCTCACCGGTGGGACTGACGGCTGGCTACACCTTC
CASSPVGLTAGYTF
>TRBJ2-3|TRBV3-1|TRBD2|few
TGTGCCAGCAGATACGGACTAGCGGGAGTCAGAGATACGCAGTATTTT
CASRYGLAGVRDTQYF
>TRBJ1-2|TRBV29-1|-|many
TGCAGCGTGCATACACGTAGTTGGGGCTACACCTTC
CSVHTRSWGYTF
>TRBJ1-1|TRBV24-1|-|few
TGTGCCAGCAGTTTATCGGGGACGCCGTTGAACACTGAAGCTTTCTTT
CASSLSGTPLNTEAFF
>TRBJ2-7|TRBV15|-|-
TGTGCCACCAGCAGAGCCCCTCTCTCCTACGAGCAGTACTTC
CATSRAPLSYEQYF
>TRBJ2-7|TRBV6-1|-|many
TGTGCCAGCAGTAGGGACCCCTACGAGCAGTACTTC
CASSRDPYEQYF
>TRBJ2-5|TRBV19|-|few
TGTGCCAGTAGTATCCCAGTAGGGGCGGGGGAGACCCAGTACTTC
CASSIPVGAGETQYF
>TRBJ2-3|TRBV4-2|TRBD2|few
TGTGCCAGCAGCCGGGAGGCCAAGCGGGAGTTAACAGATACGCAGTATTTT
CASSREAKRELTDTQYF
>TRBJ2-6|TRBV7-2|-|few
TGTGCCAGCAGCTTAGCGGGGTCTGGGGCCAACGTCCTGACTTTC
CASSLAGSGANVLTF
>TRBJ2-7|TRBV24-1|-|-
TGTGCCACCTCACGCGACGGTGGCGAGCAGTACTTC
CATSRDGGEQYF
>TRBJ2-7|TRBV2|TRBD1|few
TGTGCCAGCAGTTTCCCAGGGGGCAGGTTGGACGAGCAGTACTTC
CASSFPGGRLDEQYF
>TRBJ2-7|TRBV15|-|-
TGTGCCACCAGACCCGGGGCCCTGGACAGCGAGCAGTACTTC
CATRPGALDSEQYF
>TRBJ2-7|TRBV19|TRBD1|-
TGTGCCAGTCTCCCGGGACAGGGATACGCCTACGAGCAGTACTTC
CASLPGQGYAYEQYF
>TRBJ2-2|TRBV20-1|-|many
TGCAGTGCTAGGGGGACCGGGATGCAAGTGGGGAACACCGGGGAGCTGTTTTTT
CSARGTGMQVGNTGELFF
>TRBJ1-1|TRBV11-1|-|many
TGTGCCAGCAGCTTACACGCAGGCATGAACACTGAAGCTTTCTTT
CASSLHAGMNTEAFF
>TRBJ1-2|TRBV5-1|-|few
TGCGCCAGCAGCTCTACCCGGTTCTCCCGGGTCTATGGCTACACCTTC
CASSSTRFSRVYGYTF
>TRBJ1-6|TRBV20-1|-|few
TGCAGTGCTAACAGGGACTTAGGTTCCTATAATTCACCCCTCCACTTT
CSANRDLGSYNSPLHF
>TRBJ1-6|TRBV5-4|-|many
TGTGCCAGCAGCTTGCCGGGGGAAAAGGGTGGCAATTCACCCCTCCACTTT
CASSLPGEKGGNSPLHF
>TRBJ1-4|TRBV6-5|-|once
TGTGCCAGCAGTTACACTCAGGGAAATGAAAAACTGTTTTTT
CASSYTQGNEKLFF
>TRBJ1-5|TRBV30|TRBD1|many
TGTGCCTGGAGCGACAGGGGCAATCAGCCCCAGCATTTT
CAWSDRGNQPQHF
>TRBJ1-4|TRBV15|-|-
TGTGCCACCAGCGGTACCTTAGAGTCAACTAATGAAAAACTGTTTTTT
CATSGTLESTNEKLFF
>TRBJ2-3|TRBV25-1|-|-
TGTGCCAGCAGTGAATTAGCGAGTGGCACAGATACGCAGTATTTT
CASSELASGTDTQYF
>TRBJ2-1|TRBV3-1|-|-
TGTGCCAGCAGCCAAGGTGGAGGTGAGCAGTTCTTC
CASSQGGGEQFF
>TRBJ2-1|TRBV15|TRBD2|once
TGTGCCACCCTAGGGACTAGCGGGAGCGATGAGCAGTTCTTC
CATLGTSGSDEQFF
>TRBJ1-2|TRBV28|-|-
TGTGCCAGCAGTTGGGGGGGTGGCTACACCTTC
CASSWGGGYTF
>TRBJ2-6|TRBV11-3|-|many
TGTGCCAGCAGCTTTGCTGGGGCCAACGTCCTGACTTTC
CASSFAGANVLTF